This T cell receptor beta chain was profiled in a study of human T cells and chemical hapten exposure. Study information: TCR yields differed between samples (mainly from small differences in pooled library volume).

For the library, individual cDNA molecules each received unique molecular identifiers. TCRdb reprocessed the RACE reads with MiXCR, giving one entry per CDR3 protein. The sample yields tens of thousands of distinct CDR3 sequences, approximately 5% seen once. V trimming: 4 bases; J trimming: 2 bases; junction bases outside the gene matches: 6. The CDR3 totals 16 residues. The germline gives CDR1 SGHTA, CDR2 FQGNSA. In its sample, this clonotype ranks as medium-sized. Time point of the sample: healthy volunteer bleed at 6 weeks. It was from unfractionated whole blood that total RNA was extracted. This TCR came from a human donor in good health. Some clones in this sample may be carry-over from other donors' samples. The V gene is TRBV7-2, the J gene TRBJ2-3; 10 nucleotides line up with TRBD2. The sequenced material came from whole blood. This chain's CDR3 is CASSSLLAGPTDTQYF. In nucleotides, the CDR3 is TGTGCCAGCAGCTCCCTACTAGCGGGGCCCACAGATACGCAGTATTTT.